Reported below is one T cell receptor (beta chain). Its antigen is unidentified. This CDR3 is 15 amino acids long. The germline V gene has CDR1 LNHDA and CDR2 SQIVND (reference sequence). Trimming took 11 bases from V and 11 from J; bases not matched to a gene: 21. The source of the sample is a study of beta chain features in type 1 diabetes. Background on the study: The examined sorted cells totaled some 99 million across samples.

Every bit of the isolated RNA underwent reverse transcription, so sequencing read expressed TCRB transcripts. Sequenced by immunoSEQ multiplex PCR; TCRdb stores in-frame clones only, minus some. The table lists approximately 200,000 clones, over 9.5% of them singletons. Broader study findings: Healthy donors had naive, central memory and Treg TCRB repertoires that appeared less similar than those seen among patients.

Sorted CD4+ subsets: naive, central memory, regulatory, stem cell-like memory (CD45RO/CCR7/CD25/CD127/CD95/CD27 panel). The chain has TRBV19 and TRBJ1-5; TRBD1 matches 7 bases. This receptor was identified in a woman aged 18-29 years in good health. The sample comprised naive CD4+ T cells from blood. CDR3 sequence: CASRTGTASLSAQHF. The CDR3 nucleotides are TGTGCCTCTAGGACCGGGACAGCCTCCCTGTCGGCCCAGCATTTT.